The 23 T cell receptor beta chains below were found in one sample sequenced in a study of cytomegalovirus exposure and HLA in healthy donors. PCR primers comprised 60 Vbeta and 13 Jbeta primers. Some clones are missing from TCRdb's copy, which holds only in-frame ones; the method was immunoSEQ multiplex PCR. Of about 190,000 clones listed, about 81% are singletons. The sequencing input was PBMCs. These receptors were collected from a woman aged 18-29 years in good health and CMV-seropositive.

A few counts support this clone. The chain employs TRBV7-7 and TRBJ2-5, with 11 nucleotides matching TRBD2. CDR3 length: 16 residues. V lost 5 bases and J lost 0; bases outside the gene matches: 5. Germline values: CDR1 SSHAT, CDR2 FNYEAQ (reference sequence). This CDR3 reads CASSGPSGGNQETQYF. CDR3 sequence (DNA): TGTGCCAGCAGCGGACCTAGCGGGGGGAACCAAGAGACCCAGTACTTC.

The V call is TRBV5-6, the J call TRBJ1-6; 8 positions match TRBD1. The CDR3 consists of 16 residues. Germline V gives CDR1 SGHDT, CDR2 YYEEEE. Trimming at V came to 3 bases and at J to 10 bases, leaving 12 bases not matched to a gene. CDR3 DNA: TGTGCCAGCAGCTCCCTGGGACAGGCAATTTTCTCACCCCTCCACTTT. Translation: CASSSLGQAIFSPLHF.

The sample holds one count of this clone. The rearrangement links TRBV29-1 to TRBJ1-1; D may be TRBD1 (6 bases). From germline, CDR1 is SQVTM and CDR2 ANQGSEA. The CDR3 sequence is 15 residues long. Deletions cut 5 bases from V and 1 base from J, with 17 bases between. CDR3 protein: CSVYSDRITNTEAFF. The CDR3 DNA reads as TGCAGCGTTTACTCTGACAGGATCACGAACACTGAAGCTTTCTTT.

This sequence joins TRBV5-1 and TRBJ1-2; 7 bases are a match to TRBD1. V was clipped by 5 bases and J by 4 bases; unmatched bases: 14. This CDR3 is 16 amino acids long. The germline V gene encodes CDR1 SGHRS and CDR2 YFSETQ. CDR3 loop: CASRTTDRERSYGYTF. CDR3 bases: TGCGCCAGCAGGACGACCGACAGGGAAAGGAGCTATGGCTACACCTTC.

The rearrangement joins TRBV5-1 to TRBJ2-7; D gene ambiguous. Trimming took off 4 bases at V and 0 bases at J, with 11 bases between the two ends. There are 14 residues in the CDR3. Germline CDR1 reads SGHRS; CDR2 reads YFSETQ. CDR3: CASSNIGASYEQYF. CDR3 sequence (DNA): TGCGCCAGCAGCAATATCGGAGCCTCCTACGAGCAGTACTTC.

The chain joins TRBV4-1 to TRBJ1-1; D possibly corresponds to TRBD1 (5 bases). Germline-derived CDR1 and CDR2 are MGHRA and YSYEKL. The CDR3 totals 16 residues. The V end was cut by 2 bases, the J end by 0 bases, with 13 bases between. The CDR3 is CASSQMSTGVNTEAFF. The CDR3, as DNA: TGCGCCAGCAGCCAAATGAGCACAGGAGTGAACACTGAAGCTTTCTTT.

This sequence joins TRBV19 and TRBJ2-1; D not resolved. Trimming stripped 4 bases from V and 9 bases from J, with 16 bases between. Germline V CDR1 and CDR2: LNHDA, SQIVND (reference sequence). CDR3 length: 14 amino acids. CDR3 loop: CASSRVPQAIEQFF. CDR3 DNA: TGTGCCAGTAGTAGGGTGCCCCAAGCGATTGAGCAGTTCTTC.

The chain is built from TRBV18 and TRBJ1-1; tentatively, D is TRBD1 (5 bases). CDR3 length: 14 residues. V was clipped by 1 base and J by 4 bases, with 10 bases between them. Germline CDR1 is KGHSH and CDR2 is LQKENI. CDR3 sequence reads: CASSPLPGGTEAFF. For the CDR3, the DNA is TGTGCCAGCTCACCACTCCCCGGGGGCACTGAAGCTTTCTTT.

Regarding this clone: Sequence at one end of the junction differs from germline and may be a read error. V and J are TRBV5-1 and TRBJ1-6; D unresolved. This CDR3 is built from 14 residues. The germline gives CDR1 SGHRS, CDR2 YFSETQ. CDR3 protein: CASSLGGYNSPLHF. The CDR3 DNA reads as TGTGCCAGCAGCTTGGGCGGGTATAATTCACCCCTCCACTTT.

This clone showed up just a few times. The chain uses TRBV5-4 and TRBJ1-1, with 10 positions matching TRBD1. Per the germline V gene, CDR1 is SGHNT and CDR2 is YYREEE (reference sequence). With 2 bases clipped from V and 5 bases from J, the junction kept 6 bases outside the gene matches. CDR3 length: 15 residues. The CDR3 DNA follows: TGTGCCAGCAGCTTAGGACAGGGGGGGAGTACTGAAGCTTTCTTT. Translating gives CASSLGQGGSTEAFF.

The CDR3 reads CASSPLPGDGAFF. The CDR3 bases are TGCGCCAGCAGCCCCCTCCCCGGTGATGGAGCTTTCTTT. The gene calls are TRBV5-1 and TRBJ1-1; D is unclear. Germline assignment: CDR1 SGHRS and CDR2 YFSETQ. V was cut by 4 bases and J by 10 bases, with 17 bases left in between. The CDR3 is 13 residues long.

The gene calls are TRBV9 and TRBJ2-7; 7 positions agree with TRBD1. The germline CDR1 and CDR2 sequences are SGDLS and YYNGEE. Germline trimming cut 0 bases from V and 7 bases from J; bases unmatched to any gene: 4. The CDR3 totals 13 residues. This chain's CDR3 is CASSVASRGEQYF. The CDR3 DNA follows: TGTGCCAGCAGCGTAGCTTCCAGGGGGGAGCAGTACTTC.

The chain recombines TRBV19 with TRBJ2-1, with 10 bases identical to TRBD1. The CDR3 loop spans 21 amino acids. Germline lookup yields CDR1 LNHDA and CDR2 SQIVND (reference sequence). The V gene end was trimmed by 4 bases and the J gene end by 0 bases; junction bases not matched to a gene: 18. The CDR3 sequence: CASSNPRDRGHLGSSYNEQFF. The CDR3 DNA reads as TGTGCCAGTAGTAACCCCCGGGACAGGGGACACCTCGGGAGCTCCTACAATGAGCAGTTCTTC.

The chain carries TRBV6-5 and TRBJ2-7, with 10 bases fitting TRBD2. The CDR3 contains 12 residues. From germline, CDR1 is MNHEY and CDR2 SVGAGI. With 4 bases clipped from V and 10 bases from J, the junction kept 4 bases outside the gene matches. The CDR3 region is CASSSTSGLQYF. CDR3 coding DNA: TGTGCCAGCAGTTCGACTAGCGGGCTACAGTACTTC.

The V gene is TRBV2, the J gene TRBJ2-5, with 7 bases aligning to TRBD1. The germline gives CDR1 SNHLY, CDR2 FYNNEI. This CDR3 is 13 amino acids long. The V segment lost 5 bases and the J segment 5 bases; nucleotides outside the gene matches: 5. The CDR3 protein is CASSNTGAETQYF. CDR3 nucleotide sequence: TGTGCCAGCAGTAACACAGGGGCTGAGACCCAGTACTTC.

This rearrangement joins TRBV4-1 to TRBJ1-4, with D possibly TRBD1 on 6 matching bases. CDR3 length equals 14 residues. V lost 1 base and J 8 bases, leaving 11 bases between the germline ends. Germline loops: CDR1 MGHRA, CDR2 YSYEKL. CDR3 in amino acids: CASSQVGAEEKLFF. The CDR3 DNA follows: TGCGCCAGCAGCCAAGTGGGGGCTGAGGAAAAACTGTTTTTT.

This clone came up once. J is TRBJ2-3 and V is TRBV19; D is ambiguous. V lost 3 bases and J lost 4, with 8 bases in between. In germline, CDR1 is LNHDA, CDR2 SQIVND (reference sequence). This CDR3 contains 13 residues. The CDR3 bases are TGTGCCAGTAGTATGATGAGGCCAGATACGCAGTATTTT. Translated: CASSMMRPDTQYF.

The CDR3, as DNA: TGTGCCAGCAGTCTTACAGGGGACACTGAAGCTTTCTTT. Encoded protein: CASSLTGDTEAFF. V and J are TRBV28 and TRBJ1-1; 7 bases are a match to TRBD1. V was clipped by 5 bases and J by 3 bases; unmatched bases: 3. The CDR3 extends over 13 amino acids. Germline V gene data show CDR1 as MDHEN and CDR2 as SYDVKM.

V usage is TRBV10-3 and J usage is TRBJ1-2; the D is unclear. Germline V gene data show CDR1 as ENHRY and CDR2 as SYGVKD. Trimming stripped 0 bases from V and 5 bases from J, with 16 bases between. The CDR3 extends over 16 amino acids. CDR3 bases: TGTGCCATCAGTGAGTCTGCAGGTACCTTTCCTTATGGCTACACCTTC. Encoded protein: CAISESAGTFPYGYTF.

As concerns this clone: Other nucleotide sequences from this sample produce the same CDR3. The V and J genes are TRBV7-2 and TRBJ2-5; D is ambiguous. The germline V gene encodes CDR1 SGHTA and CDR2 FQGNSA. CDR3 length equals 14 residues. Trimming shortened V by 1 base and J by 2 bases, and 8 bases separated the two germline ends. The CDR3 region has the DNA TGTGCCAGCAGCTTAGAACCAGGACAAGAGACCCAGTACTTC. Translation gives CASSLEPGQETQYF.

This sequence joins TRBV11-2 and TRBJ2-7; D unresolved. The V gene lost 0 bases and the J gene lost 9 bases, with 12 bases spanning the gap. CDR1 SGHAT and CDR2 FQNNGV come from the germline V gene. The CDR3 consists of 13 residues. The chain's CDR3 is CASSLDLTNGQYF. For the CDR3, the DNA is TGTGCCAGCAGCTTAGACCTCACAAATGGGCAGTACTTC.

In nucleotides, the CDR3 is TGTGCCAGCAGAACAATGAACACTGAAGCTTTCTTT. It specifies CASRTMNTEAFF. The chain has TRBV28 and TRBJ1-1; D is undetermined. The germline gives CDR1 MDHEN, CDR2 SYDVKM. Trimming left V 6 bases short and J 0 bases short, with 5 bases between. The CDR3 has 12 amino acids. The full variable domain, with the rest looked up from reference TRBV28 and TRBJ1-1, is DVKVTQSSRYLVKRTGEKVFLECVQDMDHENMFWYRQDPGLGLRLIYFSYDVKMKEKGDIPEGYSVSREKKERFSLILESASTNQTSMYLCASRTMNTEAFFGQGTRLTVV.

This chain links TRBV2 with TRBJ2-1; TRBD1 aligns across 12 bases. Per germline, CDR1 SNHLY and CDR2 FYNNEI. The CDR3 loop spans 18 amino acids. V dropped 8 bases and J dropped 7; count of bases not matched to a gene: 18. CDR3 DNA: TGTGCCAGCTTACAAACTAGACTCGGGACAGGGGGCAAGAATGAGCAGTTCTTC. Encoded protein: CASLQTRLGTGGKNEQFF.